Reported below is one T cell receptor (beta chain). Germline V lookup: CDR1 MGHRA, CDR2 YSYEKL. The CDR3 is 15 amino acids. V dropped 2 bases and J dropped 4 bases, with 12 bases sitting between them. This entry belongs to a study of T cell responses to AZD1222 COVID-19 vaccine. The method was immunoSEQ multiplex PCR; TCRdb's version includes in-frame clones alone and lacks a portion of them. The repertoire includes about 86,000 clones, over 85% of them detected once, and approximately 5% sits in the top ten. The origin of this receptor is an adult who received the AZD1222 COVID-19 vaccine. Material: peripheral blood, obtained 28 days after the second AZD1222 dose. This sequence joins TRBV4-1 and TRBJ1-5; D is ambiguous. CDR3 sequence reads: CASSQPPSGNQPQHF. The CDR3 DNA sequence: TGCGCCAGCAGCCAACCTCCTTCGGGGAATCAGCCCCAGCATTTT.